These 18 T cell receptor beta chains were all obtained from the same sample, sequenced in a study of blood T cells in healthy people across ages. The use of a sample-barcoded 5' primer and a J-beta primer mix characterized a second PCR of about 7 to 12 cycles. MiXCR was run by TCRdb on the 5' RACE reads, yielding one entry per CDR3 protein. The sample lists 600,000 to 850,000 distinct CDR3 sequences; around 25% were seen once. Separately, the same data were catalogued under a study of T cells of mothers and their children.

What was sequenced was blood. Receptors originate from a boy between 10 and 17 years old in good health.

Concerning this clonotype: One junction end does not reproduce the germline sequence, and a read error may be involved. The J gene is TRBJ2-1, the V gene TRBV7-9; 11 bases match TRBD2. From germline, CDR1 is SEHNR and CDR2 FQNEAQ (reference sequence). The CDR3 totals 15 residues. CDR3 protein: CASSLLAGGVNELFF. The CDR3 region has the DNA TGTGCCAGCAGCTTACTAGCGGGGGGTGTCAATGAGCTGTTCTTC.

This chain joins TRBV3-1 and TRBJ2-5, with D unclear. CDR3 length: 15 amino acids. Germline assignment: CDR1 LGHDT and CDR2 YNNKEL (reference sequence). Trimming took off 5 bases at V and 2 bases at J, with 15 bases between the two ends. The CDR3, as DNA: TGTGCCAGCAGCATTAACTACCCCAATCAAGAGACCCAGTACTTC. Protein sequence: CASSINYPNQETQYF.

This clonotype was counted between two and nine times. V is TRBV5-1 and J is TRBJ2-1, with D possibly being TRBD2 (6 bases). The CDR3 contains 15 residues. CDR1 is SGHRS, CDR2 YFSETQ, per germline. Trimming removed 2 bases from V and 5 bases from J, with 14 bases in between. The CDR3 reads CASSFLVGGNNEQFF. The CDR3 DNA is TGCGCCAGCAGCTTTCTGGTGGGGGGAAACAATGAGCAGTTCTTC.

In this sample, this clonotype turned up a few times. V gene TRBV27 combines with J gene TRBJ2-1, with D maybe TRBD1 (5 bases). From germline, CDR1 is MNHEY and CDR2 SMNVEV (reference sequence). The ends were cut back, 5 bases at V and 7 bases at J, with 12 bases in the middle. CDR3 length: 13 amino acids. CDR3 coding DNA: TGTGCCAGCAGTCTACAGACAGCTAATGAGCAGTTCTTC. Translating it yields CASSLQTANEQFF.

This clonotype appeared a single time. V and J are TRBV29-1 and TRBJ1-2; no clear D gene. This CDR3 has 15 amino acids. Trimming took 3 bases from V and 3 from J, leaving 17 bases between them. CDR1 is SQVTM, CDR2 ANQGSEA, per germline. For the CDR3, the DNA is TGCAGCGTTGACAGTGGAAGGGCATGGGACTATGGCTACACCTTC. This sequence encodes CSVDSGRAWDYGYTF.

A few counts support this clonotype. The CDR3 region is CASSLNEGVTDTQYF. The CDR3 DNA reads TGTGCCAGCAGTTTAAATGAGGGAGTGACAGATACGCAGTATTTT. The chain recombines TRBV12-3 or TRBV12-4 with TRBJ2-3, with D possibly matching TRBD2 (5 bases). The CDR3 length is 15 residues. Trimming stripped 2 bases from V and 3 bases from J, with 12 bases between.

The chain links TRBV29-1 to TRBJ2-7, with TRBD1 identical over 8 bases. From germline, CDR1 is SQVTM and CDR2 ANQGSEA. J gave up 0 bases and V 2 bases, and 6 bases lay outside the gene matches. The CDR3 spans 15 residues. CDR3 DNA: TGCAGCGTTGAATCCGTGACAGGGGTCTCCTACGAGCAGTACTTC. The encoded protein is CSVESVTGVSYEQYF.

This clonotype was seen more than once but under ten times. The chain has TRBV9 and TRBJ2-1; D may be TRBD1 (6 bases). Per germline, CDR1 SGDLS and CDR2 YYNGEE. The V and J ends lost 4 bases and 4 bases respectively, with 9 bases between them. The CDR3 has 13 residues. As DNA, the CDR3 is TGTGCCAGCAGCAAGGGGGTTTACAATGAGCAGTTCTTC. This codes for CASSKGVYNEQFF.

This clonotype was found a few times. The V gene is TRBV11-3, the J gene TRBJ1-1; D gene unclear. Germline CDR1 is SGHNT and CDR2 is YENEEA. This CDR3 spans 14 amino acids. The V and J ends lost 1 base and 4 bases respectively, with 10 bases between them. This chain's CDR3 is CASSLVDRVTEAFF. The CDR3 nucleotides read TGTGCCAGCAGCTTAGTAGATAGGGTCACTGAAGCTTTCTTT.

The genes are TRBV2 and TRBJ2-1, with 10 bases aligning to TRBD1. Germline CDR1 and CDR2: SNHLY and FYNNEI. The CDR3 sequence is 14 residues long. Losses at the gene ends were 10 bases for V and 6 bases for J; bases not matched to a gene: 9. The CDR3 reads CATLTWTGGNEQFF. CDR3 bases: TGTGCCACCCTGACTTGGACAGGGGGCAATGAGCAGTTCTTC.

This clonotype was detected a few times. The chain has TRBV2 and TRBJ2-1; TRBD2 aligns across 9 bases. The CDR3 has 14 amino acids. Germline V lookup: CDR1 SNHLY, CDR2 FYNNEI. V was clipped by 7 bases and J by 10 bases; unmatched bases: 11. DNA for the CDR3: TGTGCCAGCATTGGTTTAGCGGGAGAAGGGGAGCAGTTCTTC. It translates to CASIGLAGEGEQFF.

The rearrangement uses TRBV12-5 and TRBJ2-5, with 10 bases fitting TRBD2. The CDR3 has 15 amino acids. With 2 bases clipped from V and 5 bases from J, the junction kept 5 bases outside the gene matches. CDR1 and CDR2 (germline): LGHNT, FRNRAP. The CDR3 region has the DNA TGTGCTAGTGGTTTGAGCCTAGCGGGAGCTGAGACCCAGTACTTC. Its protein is CASGLSLAGAETQYF.

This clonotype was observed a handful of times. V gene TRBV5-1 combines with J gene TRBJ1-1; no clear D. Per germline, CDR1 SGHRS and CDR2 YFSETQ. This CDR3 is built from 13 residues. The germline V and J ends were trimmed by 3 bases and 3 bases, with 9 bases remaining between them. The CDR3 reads CASSWEGHTEAFF. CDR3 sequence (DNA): TGCGCCAGCAGCTGGGAAGGCCACACTGAAGCTTTCTTT. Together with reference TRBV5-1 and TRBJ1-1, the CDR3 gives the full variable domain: KAGVTQTPRYLIKTRGQQVTLSCSPISGHRSVSWYQQTPGQGLQFLFEYFSETQRNKGNFPGRFSGRQFSNSRSEMNVSTLELGDSALYLCASSWEGHTEAFFGQGTRLTVV.

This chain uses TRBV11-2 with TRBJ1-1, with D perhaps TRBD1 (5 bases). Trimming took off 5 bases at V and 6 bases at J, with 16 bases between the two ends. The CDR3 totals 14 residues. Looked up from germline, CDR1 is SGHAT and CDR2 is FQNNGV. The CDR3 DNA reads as TGTGCCAGCAGCCCAATAAGGGGTTTGTCTGAAGCTTTCTTT. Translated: CASSPIRGLSEAFF.

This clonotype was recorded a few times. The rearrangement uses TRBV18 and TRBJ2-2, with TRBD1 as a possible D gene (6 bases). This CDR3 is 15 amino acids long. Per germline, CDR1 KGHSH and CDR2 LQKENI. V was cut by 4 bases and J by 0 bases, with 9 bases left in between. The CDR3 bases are TGTGCCAGCTCACTCGGGACACCGAACACCGGGGAGCTGTTTTTT. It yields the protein CASSLGTPNTGELFF.

The CDR3 sequence: CASSLSGMTGYTF. The CDR3, as DNA: TGTGCCAGCAGCCTCAGTGGGATGACTGGCTACACCTTC. The V and J genes are TRBV14 and TRBJ1-2; D remains ambiguous. The CDR3 length is 13 residues. Per the germline V gene, CDR1 is SGHDN and CDR2 is FVKESK. Trimming removed 4 bases from V and 7 bases from J, with 13 bases in between.

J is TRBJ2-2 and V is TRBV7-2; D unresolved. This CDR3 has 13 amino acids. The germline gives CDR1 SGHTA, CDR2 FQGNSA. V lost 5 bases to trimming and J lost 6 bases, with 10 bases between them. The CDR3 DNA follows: TGTGCCAGCAGCCCATTCACGCCCGGGGAGCTGTTTTTT. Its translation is CASSPFTPGELFF.

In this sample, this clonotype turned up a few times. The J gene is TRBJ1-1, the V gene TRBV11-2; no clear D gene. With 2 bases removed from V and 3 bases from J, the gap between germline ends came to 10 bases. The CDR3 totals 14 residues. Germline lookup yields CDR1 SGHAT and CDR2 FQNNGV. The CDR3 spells CASSLTVRDTEAFF. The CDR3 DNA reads TGTGCCAGCAGCTTAACTGTCCGAGACACTGAAGCTTTCTTT.